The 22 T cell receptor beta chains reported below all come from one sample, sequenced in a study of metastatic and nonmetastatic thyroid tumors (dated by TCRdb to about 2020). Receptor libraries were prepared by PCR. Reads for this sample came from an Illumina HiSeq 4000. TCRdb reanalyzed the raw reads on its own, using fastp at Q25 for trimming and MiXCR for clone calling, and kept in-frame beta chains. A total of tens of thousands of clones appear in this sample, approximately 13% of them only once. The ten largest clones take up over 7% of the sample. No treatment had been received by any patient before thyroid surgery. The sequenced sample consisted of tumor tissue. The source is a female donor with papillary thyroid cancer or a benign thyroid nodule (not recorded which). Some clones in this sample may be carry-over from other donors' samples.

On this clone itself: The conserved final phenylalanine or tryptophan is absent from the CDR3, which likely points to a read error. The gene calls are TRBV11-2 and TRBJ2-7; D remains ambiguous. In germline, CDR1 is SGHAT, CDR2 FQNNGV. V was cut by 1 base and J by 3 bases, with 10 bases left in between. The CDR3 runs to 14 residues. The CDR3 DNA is TGTGCCAGCAGCTTAGGGGCAGTAGTCTACGAGCAGTACTAC. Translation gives CASSLGAVVYEQYY.

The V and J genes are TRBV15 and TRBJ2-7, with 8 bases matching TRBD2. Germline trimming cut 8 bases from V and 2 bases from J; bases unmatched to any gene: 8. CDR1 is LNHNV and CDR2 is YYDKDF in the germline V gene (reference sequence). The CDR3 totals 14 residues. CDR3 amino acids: CATCTGLAPYEQYF. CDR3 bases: TGTGCCACCTGCACAGGACTAGCCCCCTACGAGCAGTACTTC.

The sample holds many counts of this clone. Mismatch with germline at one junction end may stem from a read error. This CDR3 reads CAWSPGQGKQPQHF. The CDR3 DNA follows: TGTGCCTGGAGTCCCGGACAGGGCAAACAGCCCCAGCATTTT. This sequence joins TRBV30 and TRBJ1-5; 8 nucleotides match TRBD1. CDR1 GTSNPN and CDR2 SVGIG come from the germline V gene (reference sequence). CDR3 size: 14 residues.

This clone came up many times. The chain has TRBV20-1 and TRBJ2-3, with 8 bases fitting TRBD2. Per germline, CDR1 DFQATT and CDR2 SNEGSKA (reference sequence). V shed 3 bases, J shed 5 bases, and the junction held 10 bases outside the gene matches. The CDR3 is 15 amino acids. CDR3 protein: CSASGFSGKRDTQYF. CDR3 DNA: TGCAGTGCTAGTGGTTTTAGCGGGAAAAGAGATACGCAGTATTTT.

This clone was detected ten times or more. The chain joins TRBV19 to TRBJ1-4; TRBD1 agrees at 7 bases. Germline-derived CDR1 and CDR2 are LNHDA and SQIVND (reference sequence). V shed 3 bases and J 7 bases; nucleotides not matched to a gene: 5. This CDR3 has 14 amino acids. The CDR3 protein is CASSMGQIGEKLFF. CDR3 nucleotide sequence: TGTGCCAGTAGTATGGGACAGATTGGTGAAAAACTGTTTTTT.

The CDR3: CASSGTGSKLFF. CDR3 nucleotide sequence: TGTGCCAGCAGCGGGACAGGGTCGAAACTGTTTTTT. The chain is built from TRBV2 and TRBJ1-4, with 9 bases matching TRBD1. Germline V gives CDR1 SNHLY, CDR2 FYNNEI. Losses at the gene ends were 6 bases for V and 11 bases for J; bases not matched to a gene: 4. CDR3 length equals 12 residues.

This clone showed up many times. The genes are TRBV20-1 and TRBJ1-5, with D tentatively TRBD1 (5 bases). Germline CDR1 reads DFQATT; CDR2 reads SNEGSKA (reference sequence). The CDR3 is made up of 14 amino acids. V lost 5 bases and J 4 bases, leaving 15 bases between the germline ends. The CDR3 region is CSASYGRANQPQHF. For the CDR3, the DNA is TGCAGTGCTTCCTACGGCAGGGCTAATCAGCCCCAGCATTTT.

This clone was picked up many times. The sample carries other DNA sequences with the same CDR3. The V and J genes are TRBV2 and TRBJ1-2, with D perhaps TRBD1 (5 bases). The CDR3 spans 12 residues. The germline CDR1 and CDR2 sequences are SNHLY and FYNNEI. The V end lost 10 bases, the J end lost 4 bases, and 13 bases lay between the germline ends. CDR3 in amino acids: CATGRLSYGYTF. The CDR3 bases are TGTGCCACGGGGCGTCTGAGCTATGGCTACACCTTC.

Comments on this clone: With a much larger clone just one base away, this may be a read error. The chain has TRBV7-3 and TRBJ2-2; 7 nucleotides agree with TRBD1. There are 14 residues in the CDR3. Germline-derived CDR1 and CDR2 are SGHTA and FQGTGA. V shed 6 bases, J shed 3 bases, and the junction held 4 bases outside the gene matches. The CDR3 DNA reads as TGTGCCAGCAGGCAACAGGGGTACACCGGGGAGCTGTTTTTT. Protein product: CASRQQGYTGELFF.

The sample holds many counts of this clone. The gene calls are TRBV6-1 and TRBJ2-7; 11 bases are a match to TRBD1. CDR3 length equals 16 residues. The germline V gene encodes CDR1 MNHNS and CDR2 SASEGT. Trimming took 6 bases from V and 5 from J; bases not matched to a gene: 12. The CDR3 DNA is TGTGCCAGCAGCCCGAGGACAGGGGGCTTCCTCGACGAGCAGTACTTC. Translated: CASSPRTGGFLDEQYF.

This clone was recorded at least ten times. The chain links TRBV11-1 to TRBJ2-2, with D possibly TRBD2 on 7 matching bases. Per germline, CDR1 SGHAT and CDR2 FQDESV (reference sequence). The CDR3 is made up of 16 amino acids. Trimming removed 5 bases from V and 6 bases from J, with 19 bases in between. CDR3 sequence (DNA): TGTGCCAGCAGCCCCCGTGGGGGGGCAGGTGCCGGGGAGCTGTTTTTT. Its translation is CASSPRGGAGAGELFF.

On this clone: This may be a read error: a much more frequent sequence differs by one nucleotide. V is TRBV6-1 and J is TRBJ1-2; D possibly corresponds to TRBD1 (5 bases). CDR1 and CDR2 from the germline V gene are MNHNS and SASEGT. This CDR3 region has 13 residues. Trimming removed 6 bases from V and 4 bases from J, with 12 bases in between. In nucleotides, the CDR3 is TGTGCCAGCAGCCGACAGACCATCTATGGCTACACCTTC. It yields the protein CASSRQTIYGYTF.

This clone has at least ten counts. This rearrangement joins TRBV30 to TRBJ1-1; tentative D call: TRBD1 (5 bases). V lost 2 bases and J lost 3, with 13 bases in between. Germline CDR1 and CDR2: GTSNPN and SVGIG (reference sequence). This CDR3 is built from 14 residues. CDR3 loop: CAWSPGRGDTEAFF. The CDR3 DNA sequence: TGTGCCTGGAGTCCGGGGCGGGGAGACACTGAAGCTTTCTTT. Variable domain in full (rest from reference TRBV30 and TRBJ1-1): SQTIHQWPATLVQPVGSPLSLECTVEGTSNPNLYWYRQAAGRGLQLLFYSVGIGQISSEVPQNLSASRPQDRQFILSSKKLLLSDSGFYLCAWSPGRGDTEAFFGQGTRLTVV.

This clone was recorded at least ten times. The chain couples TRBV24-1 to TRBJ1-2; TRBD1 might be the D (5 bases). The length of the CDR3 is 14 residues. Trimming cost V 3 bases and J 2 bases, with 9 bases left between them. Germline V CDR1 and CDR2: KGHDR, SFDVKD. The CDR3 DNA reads TGTGCCACCAGTGATGCGACAGAGAACTATGGCTACACCTTC. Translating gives CATSDATENYGYTF.

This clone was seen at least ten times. The CDR3 DNA sequence: TGTGCCAGCAGCGTCTCCGGGACTAGCGCTATAGGGGAGTTCTTC. Its protein is CASSVSGTSAIGEFF. The chain recombines TRBV9 with TRBJ2-1; TRBD2 aligns across 10 bases. Germline CDR1 and CDR2: SGDLS and YYNGEE. V was clipped by 2 bases and J by 14 bases; unmatched bases: 13. The CDR3 runs to 15 residues. The whole variable domain, remainder taken from reference TRBV9 and TRBJ2-1, is DSGVTQTPKHLITATGQRVTLRCSPRSGDLSVYWYQQSLDQGLQFLIQYYNGEERAKGNILERFSAQQFPDLHSELNLSSLELGDSALYFCASSVSGTSAIGEFFGPGTRLTVL.

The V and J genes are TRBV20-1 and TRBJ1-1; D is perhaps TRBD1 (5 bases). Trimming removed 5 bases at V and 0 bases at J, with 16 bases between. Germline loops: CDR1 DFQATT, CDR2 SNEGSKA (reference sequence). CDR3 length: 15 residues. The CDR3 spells CSAGGPGQVNTEAFF. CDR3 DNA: TGCAGTGCTGGGGGACCGGGGCAGGTGAACACTGAAGCTTTCTTT.

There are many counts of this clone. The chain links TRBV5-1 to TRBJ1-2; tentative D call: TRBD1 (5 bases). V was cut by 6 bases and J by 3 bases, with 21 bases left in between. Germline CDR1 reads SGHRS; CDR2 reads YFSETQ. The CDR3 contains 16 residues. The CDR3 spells CASNLYGTTLHYGYTF. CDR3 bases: TGCGCCAGCAACCTTTACGGGACGACTTTGCACTATGGCTACACCTTC.

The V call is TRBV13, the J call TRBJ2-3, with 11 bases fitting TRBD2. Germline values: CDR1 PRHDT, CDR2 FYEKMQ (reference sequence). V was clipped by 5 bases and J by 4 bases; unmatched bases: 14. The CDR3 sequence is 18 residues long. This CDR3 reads CASSPRAGTSGGADTQYF. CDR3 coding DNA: TGTGCCAGCAGCCCTCGCGCCGGGACTAGCGGCGGGGCAGATACGCAGTATTTT. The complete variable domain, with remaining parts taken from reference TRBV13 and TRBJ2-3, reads AAGVIQSPRHLIKEKRETATLKCYPIPRHDTVYWYQQGPGQDPQFLISFYEKMQSDKGSIPDRFSAQQFSDYHSELNMSSLELGDSALYFCASSPRAGTSGGADTQYFGPGTRLTVL.

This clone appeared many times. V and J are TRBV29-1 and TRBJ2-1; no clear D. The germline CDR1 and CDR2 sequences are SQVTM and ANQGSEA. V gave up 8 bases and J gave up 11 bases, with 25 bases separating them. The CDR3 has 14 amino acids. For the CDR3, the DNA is TGCAGCCTCACCGAAGTTGGGGAACGTGGACAGCAGTTCTTC. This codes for CSLTEVGERGQQFF.

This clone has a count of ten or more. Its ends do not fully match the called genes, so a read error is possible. This CDR3 is CASSLIGPQSSYNSPLHF. The CDR3 nucleotides read TGTGCTAGCAGCTTAATCGGTCCTCAGAGCTCCTATAATTCACCCCTCCACTTT. The chain uses TRBV7-7 and TRBJ1-6; D is ambiguous. The germline gives CDR1 SSHAT, CDR2 FNYEAQ (reference sequence). The CDR3 consists of 18 residues.

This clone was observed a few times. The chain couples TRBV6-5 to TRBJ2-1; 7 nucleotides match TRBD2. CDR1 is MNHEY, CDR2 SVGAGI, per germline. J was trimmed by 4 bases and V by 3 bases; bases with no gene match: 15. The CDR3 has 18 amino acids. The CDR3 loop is CASSYTGGFLSSYNEQFF. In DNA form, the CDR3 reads TGTGCCAGCAGTTATACGGGAGGTTTTTTAAGCTCTTACAATGAGCAGTTCTTC.

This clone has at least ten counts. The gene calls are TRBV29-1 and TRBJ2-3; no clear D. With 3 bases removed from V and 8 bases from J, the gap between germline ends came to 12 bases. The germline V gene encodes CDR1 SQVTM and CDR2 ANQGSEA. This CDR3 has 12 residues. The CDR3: CSVEDGDPTQYF. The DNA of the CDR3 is TGCAGCGTTGAGGATGGTGATCCTACGCAGTATTTT.